The clone carrying this TCR beta chain appeared once. A multiplex PCR was run with 60 Vbeta primers and 13 Jbeta primers. Original data processing: In a later analysis, of around 83 million unique beta chains, approximately 10 million appeared in at least two donors. Assay used: immunoSEQ multiplex PCR; TCRdb lists only in-frame clones, some missing. V and J calls and clone size are given by that table; D and trimming were obtained from the DNA. The table lists about 130,000 clones, around 85% of them singletons. This sample was included in a study of cytomegalovirus exposure and HLA in healthy donors. V lost 6 bases to trimming and J lost 5 bases, with 10 bases between them. The CDR3 is made up of 11 amino acids. CDR1 SQVTM and CDR2 ANQGSEA come from the germline V gene.

The V call is TRBV29-1, the J call TRBJ1-1; D is unclear. This sequence originates from a boy aged 5 to 17 in good health and CMV-seronegative. Material: PBMCs. CDR3: CSVELRTEAFF. The CDR3 DNA reads TGCAGCGTGGAACTACGGACTGAAGCTTTCTTT.